This T cell receptor (beta chain) was sequenced for a study of a mutant IDH1 vaccine in newly diagnosed glioma. Study as a whole: Most patients had received both radiotherapy and temozolomide, the prior options being radiotherapy, temozolomide, or both.

About this clone itself: The antigen remains unidentified.

Trimming stripped 3 bases from V and 3 bases from J, with 19 bases between. This CDR3 has 17 residues. Per germline, CDR1 SEHNR and CDR2 FQNEAQ (reference sequence). Time point given: baseline, week 1 (first vaccination visit). Treatment: pre-vaccination baseline after standard-of-care therapy. The method was immunoSEQ multiplex PCR; TCRdb's version includes in-frame clones alone and lacks a portion of them. The data contain 85,000 to 100,000 clones, about 80% of them singletons. Study-wide points: Changes in top peripheral clonotypes did not appear linked to pseudoprogression.

The specimen was PBMCs, collected from a glioma patient treated with radiotherapy, temozolomide or both. V is TRBV7-9 and J is TRBJ2-3; D tentatively fits TRBD1 or TRBD2 (5 bases each). This clonotype was sampled from a man aged 35 to 55 with glioma. CDR3 in DNA: TGTGCCAGCAGCTTGGGGCACGTGGGAGTTGGTACAGATACGCAGTATTTT. Translated: CASSLGHVGVGTDTQYF.